Listed below are T cell receptor beta chains from one sample, sequenced in a study of T-cell reconstitution after alpha-beta-depleted transplantation in children. One entry per CDR3 protein, called by TCRdb with MiXCR from the PCR reads. The sample records hundreds of thousands of distinct CDR3 sequences, about 15% being singletons. The sample was PBMCs, mostly from graft donor cells, taken 360 days after TCRalphabeta/CD19-depleted stem cell transplant. The receptor set was obtained from a male patient younger than 18 who had a stem cell transplant for acute lymphoblastic leukemia, so the T cells may come from the graft donor. Both conserved end residues are part of each CDR3. D genes are given only for firm matches. Clone size is stated in some rows and not others, as once, few, many or a class when expanded.

D gene	V gene	J gene	clone size	CDR3 DNA	CDR3 protein
NA	TRBV5-1	TRBJ2-1	NA	TGCGCCAGCAGCTACGGGACGAATGAGCAGTTCTTC	CASSYGTNEQFF
NA	TRBV12-3/TRBV12-4	TRBJ2-7	few	TGTGCCAGCAGTCCCAGACAGACGTACTACGAGCAGTACTTC	CASSPRQTYYEQYF
TRBD2	TRBV15	TRBJ2-1	NA	TGTGCCACCAGCAAGGCGGGAGTCGGCAATGAGCAGTTCTTC	CATSKAGVGNEQFF
NA	TRBV3-1	TRBJ1-5	many	TGTGCCAGCAGCAGAGGGAATCAGCCCCAGCATTTT	CASSRGNQPQHF
TRBD2	TRBV10-3	TRBJ2-1	NA	TGTGCCATCAGTGATTGGGGGGGGACTTACAATGAGCAGTTCTTC	CAISDWGGTYNEQFF
TRBD2	TRBV19	TRBJ2-7	NA	TGTGCCAGTAGTGTGACTAGCCTCCTCTCCTACGAGCAGTACTTC	CASSVTSLLSYEQYF
TRBD2	TRBV5-1	TRBJ2-7	NA	TGCGCCAGCGCCCGGGGTGGCGGGAGCACCTACGAGCAGTACTTC	CASARGGGSTYEQYF
TRBD2	TRBV4-1	TRBJ2-3	NA	TGCGCCAGCAGCCAAGGCCGACTAGCGGGAGGAACAGATACGCAGTATTTT	CASSQGRLAGGTDTQYF
TRBD2	TRBV28	TRBJ2-1	few	TGTGCCACCGGGACTAGCGGGAGTTACAATGAGCAGTTCTTC	CATGTSGSYNEQFF
TRBD2	TRBV20-1	TRBJ2-5	NA	TGCAGTGTCGTTCGACTAGCGGGAGGAGTAGCAGAGACCCAGTACTTC	CSVVRLAGGVAETQYF
NA	TRBV9	TRBJ2-1	few	TGTGCCAGCAGCGCCCGATTTGCGGAGGATGAGCAGTTCTTC	CASSARFAEDEQFF
NA	TRBV15	TRBJ2-1	few	TGTGCCACCAGCAGGGGTTCGGCAGGCGCCTACAATGAGCAGTTCTTC	CATSRGSAGAYNEQFF
NA	TRBV7-9	TRBJ2-2	few	TGTGCCAGTCCTTGGACCGCGAACACCGGGGAGCTGTTTTTT	CASPWTANTGELFF
NA	TRBV29-1	TRBJ2-7	few	TGCAGCGCAGAGGGGGGGCCGTCCTACGAGCAGTACTTC	CSAEGGPSYEQYF
TRBD2	TRBV7-1	TRBJ2-2	NA	TGTGCCAGCAGCCGGTTTGGGAGGGCTGAGACCGGGGAGCTGTTTTTT	CASSRFGRAETGELFF
NA	TRBV7-3	TRBJ2-1	NA	TGTGCCAGCAGCTTCCCTTCCGATGAGCAGTTCTTC	CASSFPSDEQFF
TRBD1	TRBV12-3/TRBV12-4	TRBJ2-2	many	TGTGCCAGCAGCCGACAGGGTAGGACCGGGGAGCTGTTTTTT	CASSRQGRTGELFF
TRBD2	TRBV20-1	TRBJ2-3	NA	TGCAGTGAGTCGGCTAGCGGGAGTCGAAAAACGCAGTATTTT	CSESASGSRKTQYF
NA	TRBV25-1	TRBJ2-7	few	TGTGCCAGCACCGAGGGGGGCCCCCACTACGAGCAGTACTTC	CASTEGGPHYEQYF
NA	TRBV4-1	TRBJ1-5	NA	TGCGCCAGCAGCCAAGGGACCGTTCCTGGGGATCAGCCCCAGCATTTT	CASSQGTVPGDQPQHF
NA	TRBV21-1	TRBJ2-2	NA	TGTGCCAGGGGGGCGGGCGGGAGAGGAACCGGGGAGCTGTTTTTT	CARGAGGRGTGELFF
NA	TRBV9	TRBJ2-2	NA	TGTGCCAGCTCCGCAGGGAGTCTAGCGATCACCGGGGAGCTGTTTTTT	CASSAGSLAITGELFF
NA	TRBV29-1	TRBJ1-4	NA	TGCAGCGTTGCAGGAGGGAACGGGGAAAAACTGTTTTTT	CSVAGGNGEKLFF
NA	TRBV16	TRBJ2-7	many	TGTGCCAGCAGCCAATCCCCGGGGACGGGTAATTTCTACGAGCAGTACTTC	CASSQSPGTGNFYEQYF
NA	TRBV12-3/TRBV12-4	TRBJ1-2	NA	TGTGCCAGCAGTTTCCCGGGACCCTACACCTTC	CASSFPGPYTF